Below, 20 T cell receptor beta chains from the same sample are listed, as sequenced in a study of early T cells in non-severe SARS-CoV-2 infection. MiXCR, run by TCRdb on the 5' RACE reads, gives a single entry per CDR3 protein. Here the sample spans 25,000 to 30,000 distinct CDR3 sequences, about 4.6% being singletons. What was sequenced was whole blood. These receptors came from an adult who was a healthcare worker with PCR-confirmed SARS-CoV-2 infection or an uninfected control (not recorded which).

In this sample, this clonotype turned up many times. The gene calls are TRBV7-3 and TRBJ2-1; D possibly corresponds to TRBD2 (6 bases). Per the germline V gene, CDR1 is SGHTA and CDR2 is FQGTGA. The CDR3 runs 13 residues. V was trimmed by 2 bases and J by 7 bases, leaving 9 bases between them. DNA for the CDR3: TGTGCCAGCAGCTTATGGGGGGAAAATGAGCAGTTCTTC. Translation: CASSLWGENEQFF.

This clonotype was seen repeatedly, ten times or more. This chain links TRBV7-9 with TRBJ2-1; 9 bases are shared with TRBD1. With 0 bases clipped from V and 9 bases from J, the junction kept 6 bases outside the gene matches. CDR3 length: 15 residues. Germline V gene lookup returns CDR1 SEHNR and CDR2 FQNEAQ (reference sequence). As DNA, the CDR3 is TGTGCCAGCAGCTTAGCTCACCGGGACAGGGCTGAGCAGTTCTTC. It encodes CASSLAHRDRAEQFF.

The CDR3 nucleotides read TGTGCCAGCAGCTATTACTACGAGCAGTACTTC. The encoded protein is CASSYYYEQYF. The chain recombines TRBV7-9 with TRBJ2-7; D gene unclear. Trimming pared 4 bases from V and 3 bases from J, leaving 4 bases between. The germline V gene encodes CDR1 SEHNR and CDR2 FQNEAQ (reference sequence). The CDR3 sequence is 11 residues long.

This clonotype has only a few counts. The gene calls are TRBV20-1 and TRBJ1-1, with D tentatively TRBD1 (5 bases). CDR3 length equals 16 residues. Trimming removed 6 bases from V and 1 base from J, with 21 bases in between. Germline V gene data show CDR1 as DFQATT and CDR2 as SNEGSKA (reference sequence). This CDR3 is CSAYPPWGLTNTEAFF. The CDR3 DNA sequence: TGCAGTGCGTATCCCCCCTGGGGACTGACGAACACTGAAGCTTTCTTT.

In regard to this clonotype: A read error may account for a junction end that differs from germline. V usage is TRBV7-9 and J usage is TRBJ1-6; D gene unclear. The CDR3 has 12 residues. Germline V gene lookup returns CDR1 SEHNR and CDR2 FQNEAQ (reference sequence). CDR3 DNA sequence: TGTGTCAGCAGTTCGAGCTCGGAACCCCTCCACTTT. Translating it yields CVSSSSSEPLHF.

This clonotype was picked up many times. The V and J genes are TRBV12-3 or TRBV12-4 and TRBJ2-1; 7 bases align to TRBD2. The CDR3 has 15 residues. V dropped 5 bases and J dropped 4; count of bases not matched to a gene: 8. The CDR3 region has the DNA TGTGCCAGCAGTAGCCTAGCGGCCGGTTACAATGAGCAGTTCTTC. Protein sequence: CASSSLAAGYNEQFF.

This clonotype has ten or more counts. V is TRBV5-1 and J is TRBJ2-6; D gene ambiguous. The CDR3 consists of 14 residues. Germline values: CDR1 SGHRS, CDR2 YFSETQ. V was cut by 4 bases and J by 1 base, with 6 bases left in between. The CDR3 DNA reads TGCGCCAGCAGCGGATTATCTGGGGCCAACGTCCTGACTTTC. It is translated as CASSGLSGANVLTF.

This chain joins TRBV29-1 and TRBJ1-2; D is uncertain. The germline V gene encodes CDR1 SQVTM and CDR2 ANQGSEA. The CDR3 spans 13 residues. The ends were cut back, 3 bases at V and 4 bases at J, with 12 bases in the middle. CDR3 nucleotides: TGCAGCGTTGATAAGTTGGGGAGCTATGGCTACACCTTC. This translates into CSVDKLGSYGYTF.

In this sample, this clonotype turned up a few times. This chain uses TRBV20-1 with TRBJ2-1; no firm D call. The CDR3 contains 12 residues. Trimming removed 4 bases at V and 9 bases at J, with 13 bases between. The germline gives CDR1 DFQATT, CDR2 SNEGSKA (reference sequence). CDR3 in DNA: TGCAGTGCTAACAGTATCTTAGGTGAGCAGTTCTTC. Its protein product is CSANSILGEQFF.

This clonotype was counted many times. The chain is built from TRBV18 and TRBJ2-3; D call uncertain. With 3 bases removed from V and 6 bases from J, the gap between germline ends came to 13 bases. This CDR3 spans 14 amino acids. Germline values: CDR1 KGHSH, CDR2 LQKENI. Here the CDR3 DNA reads TGTGCCAGCTCACCCTCCGCGAATGGGGATACGCAGTATTTT. Its protein is CASSPSANGDTQYF.

This clonotype appeared many times. The CDR3 bases are TGTGCCAGTACGGTCGAGGGGGAGCCCTACAATGAGCAGTTCTTC. This sequence encodes CASTVEGEPYNEQFF. The chain combines TRBV19 with TRBJ2-1; possible D gene TRBD1, 6 bases. The CDR3 contains 15 residues. Germline lookup yields CDR1 LNHDA and CDR2 SQIVND (reference sequence). The ends were cut back, 7 bases at V and 2 bases at J, with 15 bases in the middle.

V gene TRBV7-9 combines with J gene TRBJ1-6, with 10 positions matching TRBD1. The V and J ends lost 4 bases and 9 bases, in that order; junction bases with no gene match: 3. From germline, CDR1 is SEHNR and CDR2 FQNEAQ (reference sequence). The CDR3 spans 14 residues. The CDR3 reads CASSSGTGASPLHF. CDR3 nucleotides: TGTGCCAGCAGCTCCGGGACAGGGGCTTCACCCCTCCACTTT.

This clonotype was counted many times. This chain joins TRBV2 and TRBJ2-5; weak D call: TRBD1 (6 bases). The CDR3 is 14 amino acids. Germline V gene sequence: CDR1 SNHLY, CDR2 FYNNEI. Trimming left V 7 bases short and J 2 bases short, with 14 bases between. The DNA for the CDR3 is TGTGCCAGCAACTTGGGGGCCGTTCAAGAGACCCAGTACTTC. Protein sequence: CASNLGAVQETQYF.

In this sample, this clonotype turned up a few times. The V gene is TRBV28, the J gene TRBJ2-1; 7 nucleotides agree with TRBD2. CDR1 is MDHEN and CDR2 is SYDVKM in the germline V gene. The ends lost 4 bases at V and 7 bases at J; junction bases unmatched: 4. This CDR3 contains 13 residues. The CDR3 region has the DNA TGTGCCAGCAGTTGGCCGGGGGGTAATGAGCAGTTCTTC. Translating it yields CASSWPGGNEQFF.

This clonotype was counted ten times or more. The rearrangement joins TRBV7-8 to TRBJ2-5; no definite D call. Germline V gene lookup returns CDR1 SGHVS and CDR2 FQNEAQ. CDR3 size: 11 residues. V shed 3 bases and J shed 4 bases, with 3 bases lying between them. CDR3 DNA sequence: TGTGCCAGCAGCTTTGTAGAGACCCAGTACTTC. Amino acid sequence: CASSFVETQYF.

This clonotype was detected only a few times. The gene calls are TRBV2 and TRBJ2-3, with D possibly TRBD2 on 7 matching bases. V lost 7 bases, J lost 5 bases, and 16 bases lay in between. The V gene's germline CDR1 is SNHLY and CDR2 FYNNEI. The CDR3 consists of 14 residues. The CDR3 protein is CASNGLGGIDTQYF. In DNA, the CDR3 is TGTGCCAGCAATGGACTAGGGGGGATAGATACGCAGTATTTT.

This clonotype was recorded a few times. The V and J genes are TRBV19 and TRBJ2-3; 9 nucleotides line up with TRBD2. The CDR3 extends over 18 amino acids. Losses at the gene ends were 5 bases for V and 4 bases for J; bases not matched to a gene: 16. Germline V CDR1 and CDR2: LNHDA, SQIVND (reference sequence). The CDR3 loop reads CASSPRPGLATVADTQYF. The CDR3 nucleotides read TGTGCCAGTAGTCCAAGACCGGGACTAGCTACTGTTGCAGATACGCAGTATTTT.

This clonotype was recorded at least ten times. V gene TRBV20-1 combines with J gene TRBJ1-2; weak D call: TRBD1 (5 bases). V shed 3 bases and J shed 7 bases, with 12 bases lying between them. CDR1 is DFQATT and CDR2 is SNEGSKA in the germline V gene (reference sequence). This CDR3 is built from 12 residues. The CDR3 sequence is CSARRRESGYTF. The CDR3 nucleotides read TGCAGTGCTAGGCGCAGGGAAAGTGGCTACACCTTC.

This clonotype has a handful of counts. The gene calls are TRBV7-2 and TRBJ1-1, with unresolved D. V gave up 5 bases and J gave up 0 bases, with 16 bases separating them. Per the germline V gene, CDR1 is SGHTA and CDR2 is FQGNSA. The length of the CDR3 is 16 residues. The chain's CDR3 is CASSKPGRPMNTEAFF. CDR3 nucleotides: TGTGCCAGCAGCAAGCCGGGCCGTCCCATGAACACTGAAGCTTTCTTT. The full variable domain, in which reference TRBV7-2 and TRBJ1-1 provide the parts outside the CDR3, is GAGVSQSPSNKVTEKGKDVELRCDPISGHTALYWYRQSLGQGLEFLIYFQGNSAPDKSGLPSDRFSAERTGGSVSTLTIQRTQQEDSAVYLCASSKPGRPMNTEAFFGQGTRLTVV.

This clonotype was recorded a few times. The V and J genes are TRBV2 and TRBJ2-7; D gene uncertain. There are 14 residues in the CDR3. Germline V gene lookup returns CDR1 SNHLY and CDR2 FYNNEI. Deletions cut 5 bases from V and 0 bases from J, with 11 bases between. The CDR3 nucleotides are TGTGCCAGCAGTCCGAATCCGAGCTCCTACGAGCAGTACTTC. Translation gives CASSPNPSSYEQYF.